This passage covers 14 T cell receptor beta chains from one sample sequenced in a study of CD8+ T cells in alopecia areata. Extraction and reverse transcription of RNA yielded cDNA as the sequencing template. Repertoires were generated with immunoSEQ multiplex PCR, while TCRdb's copy carries only in-frame clones and drops some. The sample records hundreds of thousands of clones, approximately 61% being singletons. The sequencing here drew on CD4+ T cells sorted from blood, taken at week 0. All receptors come from a human donor with alopecia areata.

This chain uses TRBV2 with TRBJ1-5, with 9 bases fitting TRBD1. CDR1 and CDR2 from the germline V gene are SNHLY and FYNNEI. V shed 6 bases, J shed 9 bases, and the junction held 0 bases outside the gene matches. This CDR3 contains 11 residues. The CDR3 sequence: CASRGQGPQHF. The CDR3 bases are TGTGCCAGCAGGGGACAGGGGCCCCAGCATTTT.

This clone was counted a single time. The chain couples TRBV7-3 to TRBJ2-5, with D perhaps assigned TRBD1 or TRBD2 (5 bases each). The CDR3 is 13 residues long. In germline, CDR1 is SGHTA, CDR2 FQGTGA. Trimming left V 6 bases short and J 4 bases short, with 12 bases between. The CDR3 is CASSRGFLETQYF. The DNA of the CDR3 is TGTGCCAGCAGTCGGGGCTTCTTAGAGACCCAGTACTTC.

The V and J genes are TRBV30 and TRBJ1-5, with D possibly TRBD1 on 5 matching bases. The CDR3 length is 14 residues. CDR1 and CDR2 (germline): GTSNPN, SVGIG (reference sequence). Between the trimmed V and J ends, which lost 5 bases and 3 bases, there was a span of 14 bases. The CDR3 sequence: CAWGGGAHNQPQHF. In DNA form, the CDR3 reads TGTGCCTGGGGGGGAGGGGCCCACAATCAGCCCCAGCATTTT.

The sample holds a few counts of this clone. The chain is built from TRBV5-1 and TRBJ2-2, with unresolved D. The CDR3 is 15 residues long. From germline, CDR1 is SGHRS and CDR2 YFSETQ. The ends were cut back, 3 bases at V and 8 bases at J, with 17 bases in the middle. The CDR3 DNA follows: TGCGCCAGCAGCTCCCGACTGGGAACACCGGGGGAGCTGTTTTTT. Translating it yields CASSSRLGTPGELFF.

This clone showed up just a few times. The chain combines TRBV5-1 with TRBJ2-5; D not certain. This CDR3 is built from 14 residues. The V end was cut by 2 bases, the J end by 5 bases, with 13 bases between. CDR1 and CDR2 from the germline V gene are SGHRS and YFSETQ. CDR3 DNA sequence: TGCGCCAGCAGCTTCTCGGGTCGAAGGGAGACCCAGTACTTC. Its protein is CASSFSGRRETQYF.

DNA of the CDR3: TGCAGCGTTGTGCAGGGAGAGACCCAGTACTTC. This translates into CSVVQGETQYF. The V and J genes are TRBV29-1 and TRBJ2-5, with D perhaps TRBD1 (5 bases). Trimming stripped 4 bases from V and 4 bases from J, with 7 bases between. Germline CDR1 and CDR2: SQVTM and ANQGSEA. CDR3 size: 11 residues.

The V gene is TRBV6-5, the J gene TRBJ2-3, with D possibly being TRBD1 (5 bases). Germline-derived CDR1 and CDR2 are MNHEY and SVGAGI. Trimming shortened V by 6 bases and J by 1 base, and 11 bases separated the two germline ends. This CDR3 region has 14 residues. The CDR3 DNA reads as TGTGCCAGCAGGGTGACGACAGGCACAGATACGCAGTATTTT. Translation gives CASRVTTGTDTQYF.

This clone was counted a few times. V and J are TRBV4-2 and TRBJ2-5; 10 positions match TRBD1. The CDR3 contains 14 residues. With 6 bases clipped from V and 4 bases from J, the junction kept 5 bases outside the gene matches. The V gene's germline CDR1 is LGHNA and CDR2 YNFKEQ. The CDR3 DNA reads TGTGCCAGCAGTAGACAGGGGGCAGGAGAGACCCAGTACTTC. This translates into CASSRQGAGETQYF.

This clone has just a few counts. The chain has TRBV13 and TRBJ1-6; D is unresolved. The CDR3 runs to 14 residues. Germline assignment: CDR1 PRHDT and CDR2 FYEKMQ (reference sequence). The V and J ends lost 5 bases and 8 bases respectively, with 13 bases between them. The CDR3 sequence is CASSPRAAHSPLHF. In nucleotides, the CDR3 is TGTGCCAGCAGCCCGCGGGCAGCACATTCACCCCTCCACTTT.

The gene calls are TRBV30 and TRBJ1-1, with D hard to call. This CDR3 contains 12 residues. The germline CDR1 and CDR2 sequences are GTSNPN and SVGIG (reference sequence). The V and J ends lost 2 bases and 0 bases respectively, with 4 bases between them. This CDR3 is CAWSTMNTEAFF. The CDR3 coding sequence is TGTGCCTGGAGTACGATGAACACTGAAGCTTTCTTT.

This clone was counted between two and nine times. The chain has TRBV7-8 and TRBJ1-1, with D perhaps TRBD1 (5 bases). Trimming left V 5 bases short and J 1 base short, with 11 bases between. CDR3 length: 14 residues. Germline V lookup: CDR1 SGHVS, CDR2 FQNEAQ. CDR3 amino acids: CASSPGRGNTEAFF. CDR3 nucleotide sequence: TGTGCCAGCAGCCCGGGACGGGGGAACACTGAAGCTTTCTTT.

The rearrangement uses TRBV6-5 and TRBJ2-3, with 9 positions matching TRBD2. The CDR3 is 16 amino acids. The junction had 4 bases not matched to a gene; V was cut back by 3 bases and J by 0 bases. The germline V gene has CDR1 MNHEY and CDR2 SVGAGI. This chain's CDR3 is CASSYLAGLSTDTQYF. CDR3 nucleotide sequence: TGTGCCAGCAGTTATCTAGCGGGACTAAGCACAGATACGCAGTATTTT.

This clone showed up just a few times. The V call is TRBV19, the J call TRBJ1-5; D is unresolved. This CDR3 comprises 18 residues. The V and J ends lost 2 bases and 4 bases respectively, with 21 bases between them. Germline V gives CDR1 LNHDA, CDR2 SQIVND (reference sequence). CDR3 sequence (DNA): TGTGCCAGTAGTATAACGGAGTGGAAGGGCCGGGGTAATCAGCCCCAGCATTTT. Its protein product is CASSITEWKGRGNQPQHF.

The chain joins TRBV30 to TRBJ2-1; 9 positions agree with TRBD2. After removal of 3 bases from V and 1 base from J, the junction contained 4 bases not matched to a gene. The CDR3 covers 15 residues. Germline V gene data show CDR1 as GTSNPN and CDR2 as SVGIG (reference sequence). The CDR3 loop is CAWRNSGGSYNEQFF. CDR3 in DNA: TGTGCCTGGAGGAATAGCGGGGGTTCCTACAATGAGCAGTTCTTC.